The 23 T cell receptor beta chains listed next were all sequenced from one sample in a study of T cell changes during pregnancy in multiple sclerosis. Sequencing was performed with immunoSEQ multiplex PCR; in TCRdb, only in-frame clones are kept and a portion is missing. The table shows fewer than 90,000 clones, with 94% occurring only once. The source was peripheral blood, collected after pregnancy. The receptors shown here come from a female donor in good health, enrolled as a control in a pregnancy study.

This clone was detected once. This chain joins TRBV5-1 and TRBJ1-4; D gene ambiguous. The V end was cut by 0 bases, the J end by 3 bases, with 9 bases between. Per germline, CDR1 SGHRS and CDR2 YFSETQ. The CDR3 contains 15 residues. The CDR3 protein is CASSLATEPNEKLFF. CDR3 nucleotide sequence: TGCGCCAGCAGCTTGGCTACAGAACCTAATGAAAAACTGTTTTTT.

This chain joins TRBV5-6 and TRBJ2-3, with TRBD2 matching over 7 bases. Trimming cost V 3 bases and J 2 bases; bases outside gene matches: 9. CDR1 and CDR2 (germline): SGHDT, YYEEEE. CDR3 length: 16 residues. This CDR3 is CASSSAESGDTDTQYF. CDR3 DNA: TGTGCCAGCAGCTCCGCGGAGAGCGGGGACACAGATACGCAGTATTTT.

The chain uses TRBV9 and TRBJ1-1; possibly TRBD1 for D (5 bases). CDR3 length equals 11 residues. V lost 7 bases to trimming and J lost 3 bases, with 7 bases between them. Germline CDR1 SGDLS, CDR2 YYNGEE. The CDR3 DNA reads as TGTGCCAGCCGGGGGGACACTGAAGCTTTCTTT. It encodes CASRGDTEAFF.

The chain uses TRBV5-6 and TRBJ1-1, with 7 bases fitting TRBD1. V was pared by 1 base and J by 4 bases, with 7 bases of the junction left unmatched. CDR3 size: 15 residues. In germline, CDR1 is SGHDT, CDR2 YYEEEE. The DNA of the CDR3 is TGTGCCAGCAGCTTGAGAGGGGGCTGGGGCACTGAAGCTTTCTTT. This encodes CASSLRGGWGTEAFF.

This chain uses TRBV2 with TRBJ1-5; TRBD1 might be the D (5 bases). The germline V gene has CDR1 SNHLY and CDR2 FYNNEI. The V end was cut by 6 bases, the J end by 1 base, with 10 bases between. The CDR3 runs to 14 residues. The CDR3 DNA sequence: TGTGCCAGCAGGGAGGGACGGAGCAATCAGCCCCAGCATTTT. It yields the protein CASREGRSNQPQHF.

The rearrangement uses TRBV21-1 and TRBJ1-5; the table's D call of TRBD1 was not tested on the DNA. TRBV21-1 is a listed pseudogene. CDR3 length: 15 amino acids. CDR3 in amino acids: CASSVQGAGNQPQHF. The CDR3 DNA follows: TGTGCCAGCAGCGTACAGGGGGCTGGTAATCAGCCCCAGCATTTT.

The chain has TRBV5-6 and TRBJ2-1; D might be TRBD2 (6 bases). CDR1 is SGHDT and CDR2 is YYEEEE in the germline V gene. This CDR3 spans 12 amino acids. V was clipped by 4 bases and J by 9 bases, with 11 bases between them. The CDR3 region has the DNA TGTGCCAGCAGCCGCGGGGCCCTTGAGCAGTTCTTC. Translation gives CASSRGALEQFF.

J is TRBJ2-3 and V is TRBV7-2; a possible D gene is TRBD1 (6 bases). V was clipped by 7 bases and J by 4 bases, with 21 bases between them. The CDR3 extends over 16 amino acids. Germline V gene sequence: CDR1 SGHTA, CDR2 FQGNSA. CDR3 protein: CASKLSGTRSADTQYF. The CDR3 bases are TGTGCCAGCAAACTGTCCGGGACAAGAAGCGCAGATACGCAGTATTTT.

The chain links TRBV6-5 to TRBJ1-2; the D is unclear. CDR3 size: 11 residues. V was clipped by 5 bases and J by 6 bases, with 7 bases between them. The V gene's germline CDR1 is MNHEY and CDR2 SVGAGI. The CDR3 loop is CASSSRDGYTF. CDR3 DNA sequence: TGTGCCAGCAGTAGTCGGGATGGCTACACCTTC.

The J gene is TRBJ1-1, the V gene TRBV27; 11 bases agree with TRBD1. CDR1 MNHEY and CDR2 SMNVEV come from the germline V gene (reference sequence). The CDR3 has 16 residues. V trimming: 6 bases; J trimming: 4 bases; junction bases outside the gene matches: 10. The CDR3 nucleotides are TGTGCCAGCAGCCCCCTCGGACAGGGGGCGAGCACTGAAGCTTTCTTT. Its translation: CASSPLGQGASTEAFF.

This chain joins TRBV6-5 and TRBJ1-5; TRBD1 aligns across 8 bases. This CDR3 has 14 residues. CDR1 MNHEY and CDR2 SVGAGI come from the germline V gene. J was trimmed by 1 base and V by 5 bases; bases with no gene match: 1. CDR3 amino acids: CASSQGASNQPQHF. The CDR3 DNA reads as TGTGCCAGCAGTCAGGGGGCGAGCAATCAGCCCCAGCATTTT.

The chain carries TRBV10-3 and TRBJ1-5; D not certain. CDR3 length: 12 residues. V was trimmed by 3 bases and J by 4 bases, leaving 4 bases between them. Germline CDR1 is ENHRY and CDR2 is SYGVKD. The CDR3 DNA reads TGTGCCATCAGTGATAGAAATCAGCCCCAGCATTTT. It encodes CAISDRNQPQHF.

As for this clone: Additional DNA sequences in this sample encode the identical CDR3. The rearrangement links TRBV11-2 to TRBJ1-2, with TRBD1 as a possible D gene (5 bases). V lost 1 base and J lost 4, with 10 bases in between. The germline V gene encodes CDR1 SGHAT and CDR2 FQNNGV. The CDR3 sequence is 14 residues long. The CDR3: CASSLGGGGYGYTF. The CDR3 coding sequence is TGTGCCAGCAGCTTAGGTGGCGGGGGCTATGGCTACACCTTC.

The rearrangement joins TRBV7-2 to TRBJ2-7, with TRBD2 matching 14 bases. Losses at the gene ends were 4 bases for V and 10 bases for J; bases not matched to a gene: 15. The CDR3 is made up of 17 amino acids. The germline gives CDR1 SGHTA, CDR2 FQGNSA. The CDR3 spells CASSYSGTSGSPSEQYF. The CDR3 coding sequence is TGTGCCAGCAGCTATTCCGGGACTAGCGGGAGTCCATCCGAACAGTACTTC.

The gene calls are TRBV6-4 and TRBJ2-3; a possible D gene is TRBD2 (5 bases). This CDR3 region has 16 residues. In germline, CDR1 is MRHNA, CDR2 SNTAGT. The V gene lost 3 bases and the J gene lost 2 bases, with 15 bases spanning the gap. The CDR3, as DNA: TGTGCCAGCAGTGAGAGCGGTGGCGAATCCACAGATACGCAGTATTTT. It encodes CASSESGGESTDTQYF.

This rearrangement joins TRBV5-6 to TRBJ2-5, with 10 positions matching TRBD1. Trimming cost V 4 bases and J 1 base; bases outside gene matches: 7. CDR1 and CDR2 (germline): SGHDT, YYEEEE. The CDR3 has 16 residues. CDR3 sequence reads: CASSGTGEGLQETQYF. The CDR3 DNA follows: TGTGCCAGCAGCGGGACAGGGGAGGGACTCCAAGAGACCCAGTACTTC.

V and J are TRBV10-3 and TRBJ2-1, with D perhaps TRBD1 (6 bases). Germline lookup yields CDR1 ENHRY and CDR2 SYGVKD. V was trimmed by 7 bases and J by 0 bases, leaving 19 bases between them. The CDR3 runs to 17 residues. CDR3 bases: TGTGCCATCACCGGAGTGGTGGGACATGGCTCCTACAATGAGCAGTTCTTC. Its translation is CAITGVVGHGSYNEQFF.

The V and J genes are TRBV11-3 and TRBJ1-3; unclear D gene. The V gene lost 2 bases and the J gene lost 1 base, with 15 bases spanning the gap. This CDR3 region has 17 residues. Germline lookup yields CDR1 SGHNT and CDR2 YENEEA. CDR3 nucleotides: TGTGCCAGCAGCTTATGGAGATACCCCGGTTCTGGAAACACCATATATTTT. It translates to CASSLWRYPGSGNTIYF. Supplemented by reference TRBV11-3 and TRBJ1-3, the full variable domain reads EAGVVQSPRYKIIEKKQPVAFWCNPISGHNTLYWYLQNLGQGPELLIRYENEEAVDDSQLPKDRFSAERLKGVDSTLKIQPAELGDSAVYLCASSLWRYPGSGNTIYFGEGSWLTVV.

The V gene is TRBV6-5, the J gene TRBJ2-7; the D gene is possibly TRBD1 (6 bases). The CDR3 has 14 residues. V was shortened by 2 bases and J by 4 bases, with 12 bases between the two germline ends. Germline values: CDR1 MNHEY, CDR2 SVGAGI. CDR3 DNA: TGTGCCAGCAGTTACGATGGTCAGGGGTACGAGCAGTACTTC. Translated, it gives CASSYDGQGYEQYF.

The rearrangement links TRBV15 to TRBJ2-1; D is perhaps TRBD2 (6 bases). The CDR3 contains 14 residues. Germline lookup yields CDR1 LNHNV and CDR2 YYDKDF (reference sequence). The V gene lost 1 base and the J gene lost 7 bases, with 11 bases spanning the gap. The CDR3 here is CATSRVASGNEQFF. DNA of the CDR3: TGTGCCACCAGCAGAGTTGCGAGCGGGAATGAGCAGTTCTTC.

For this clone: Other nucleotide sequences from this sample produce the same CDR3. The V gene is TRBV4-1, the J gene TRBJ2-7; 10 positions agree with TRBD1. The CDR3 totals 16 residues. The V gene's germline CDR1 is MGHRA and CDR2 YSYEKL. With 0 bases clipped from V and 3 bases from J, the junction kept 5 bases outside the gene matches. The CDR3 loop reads CASSQDPGTGVYEQYF. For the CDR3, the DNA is TGCGCCAGCAGCCAAGACCCCGGGACAGGGGTCTACGAGCAGTACTTC.

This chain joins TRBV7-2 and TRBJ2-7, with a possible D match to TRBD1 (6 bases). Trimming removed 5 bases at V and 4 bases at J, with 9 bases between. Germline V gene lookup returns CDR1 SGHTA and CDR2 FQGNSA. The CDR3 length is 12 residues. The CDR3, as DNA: TGTGCCAGCAGCCAAGGGGGATACGAGCAGTACTTC. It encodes CASSQGGYEQYF.

The CDR3 is CASSFPREMSTGELFF. The DNA for the CDR3 is TGTGCCAGCAGCTTCCCGCGGGAGATGAGCACCGGGGAGCTGTTTTTT. This chain connects TRBV5-4 to TRBJ2-2; 7 positions agree with TRBD2. CDR1 and CDR2 from the germline V gene are SGHNT and YYREEE (reference sequence). This CDR3 comprises 16 residues. J was trimmed by 4 bases and V by 2 bases; bases with no gene match: 8.